Listed below are T cell receptor beta chains from one sample, sequenced in a study of T cells after yellow fever vaccination. TCRdb independently ran MiXCR on the 5' RACE reads; one entry per CDR3 protein. The sample consists of some 320,000 distinct CDR3 sequences, over 8% of them appearing once. This sample comprised PBMCs, obtained on the day of the first yellow fever vaccination. The receptors stem from a man aged 18 to 35 who received the YFV17D yellow fever vaccine. Both conserved end residues are part of each CDR3. Clone size is not always given. Where it is, it says once, few, many or a class for expanded clones.

TRBV4-3 | 15 | NA | CASSQEDRGNYGYTF
TRBV18 | 15 | few | CASSENSVGELEAFF
TRBV7-2 | 14 | NA | CASRTTGRFNEQFF
TRBV7-9 | 12 | NA | CASSFQVTEAFF
TRBV5-1 | 14 | few | CASRPRTGRWVQFF
TRBV5-5 | 14 | many | CASNRGRPYDGYTF
TRBV6-5 | 15 | NA | CASSWARSDTGELFF
TRBV20-1 | 16 | many | CSARDRASGGADTQYF
TRBV20-1 | 14 | few | CSASGPKSTGELFF
TRBV23-1 | 16 | few | CASSQPVRVIAGELFF
TRBV6-1 | 13 | few | CASRSPGGETQYF
TRBV5-4 | 13 | few | CASSSLIDYFEFF
TRBV14 | 12 | few | CASSPSGYPQFF
TRBV7-2 | 17 | NA | CASSSPTWDTHQETQYF
TRBV29-1 | 14 | NA | CSAPGGGHNYGYTF
TRBV5-5 | 15 | NA | CASGVGVAGDNEQFF
TRBV5-1 | 15 | many | CASSLKPSDGNEQFF
TRBV5-1 | 13 | few | CASSLGVYTEAFF
TRBV3-1 | 16 | NA | CASSQKGWGDLDTQYF
TRBV12-3/TRBV12-4 | 13 | many | CAMSPPGIYGYTF
TRBV12-3/TRBV12-4 | 12 | few | CASSLADVGYTF
TRBV4-3 | 13 | few | CASSLTLPDGYTF
TRBV7-2 | 14 | few | CASSWGTGGYEQYF
TRBV5-5 | 16 | once | CASSRVGQGNLTEAFF
TRBV5-1 | 13 | many | CASSFRMNTEAFF
TRBV6-2/TRBV6-3 | 16 | NA | CASSLSGQGASSPLHF
TRBV6-2/TRBV6-3 | 14 | NA | CASSYRGGGQPQHF
TRBV5-1 | 12 | few | CASSVTGTEAFF